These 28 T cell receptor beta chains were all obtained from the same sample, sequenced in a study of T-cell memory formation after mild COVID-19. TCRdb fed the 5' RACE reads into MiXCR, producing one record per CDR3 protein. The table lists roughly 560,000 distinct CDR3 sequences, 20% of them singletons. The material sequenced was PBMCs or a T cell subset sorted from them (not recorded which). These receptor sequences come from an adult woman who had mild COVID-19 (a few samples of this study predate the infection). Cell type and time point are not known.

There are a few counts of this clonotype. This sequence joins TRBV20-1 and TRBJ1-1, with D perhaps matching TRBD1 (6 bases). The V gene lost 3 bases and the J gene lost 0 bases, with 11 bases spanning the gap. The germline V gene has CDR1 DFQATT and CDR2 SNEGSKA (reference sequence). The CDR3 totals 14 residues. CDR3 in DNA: TGCAGTGCTAGCAGGGGTTCTATGAACACTGAAGCTTTCTTT. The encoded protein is CSASRGSMNTEAFF.

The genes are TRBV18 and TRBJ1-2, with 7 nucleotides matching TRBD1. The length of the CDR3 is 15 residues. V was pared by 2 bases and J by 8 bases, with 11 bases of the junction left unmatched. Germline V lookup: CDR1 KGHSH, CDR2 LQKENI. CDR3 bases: TGTGCCAGCTCACCAGGGACGACAGGGCTTTACGGCTACACCTTC. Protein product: CASSPGTTGLYGYTF.

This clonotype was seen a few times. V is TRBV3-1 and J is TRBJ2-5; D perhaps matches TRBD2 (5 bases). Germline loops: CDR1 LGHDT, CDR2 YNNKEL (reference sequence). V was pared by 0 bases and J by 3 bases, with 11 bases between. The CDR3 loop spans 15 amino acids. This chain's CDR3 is CASSQDLEGKETQYF. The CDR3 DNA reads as TGTGCCAGCAGCCAAGATCTCGAGGGAAAAGAGACCCAGTACTTC.

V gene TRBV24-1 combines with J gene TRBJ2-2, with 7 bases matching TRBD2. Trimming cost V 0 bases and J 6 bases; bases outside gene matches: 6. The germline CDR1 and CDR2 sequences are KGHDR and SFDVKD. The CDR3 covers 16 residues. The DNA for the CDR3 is TGTGCCACCAGTGATTTGCAGGGAGGGGCGGCCGGGGAGCTGTTTTTT. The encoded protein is CATSDLQGGAAGELFF.

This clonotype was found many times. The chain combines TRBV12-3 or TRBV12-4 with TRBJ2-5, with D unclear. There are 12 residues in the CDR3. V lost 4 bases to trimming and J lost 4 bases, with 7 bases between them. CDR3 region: CASSWRAETQYF. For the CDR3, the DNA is TGTGCCAGCAGTTGGCGTGCAGAGACCCAGTACTTC.

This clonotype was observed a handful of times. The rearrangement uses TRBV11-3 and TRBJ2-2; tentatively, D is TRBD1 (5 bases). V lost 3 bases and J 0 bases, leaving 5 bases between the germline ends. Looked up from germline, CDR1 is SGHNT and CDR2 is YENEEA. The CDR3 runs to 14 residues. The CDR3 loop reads CASSFRANTGELFF. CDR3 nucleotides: TGTGCCAGCAGCTTCAGGGCGAACACCGGGGAGCTGTTTTTT.

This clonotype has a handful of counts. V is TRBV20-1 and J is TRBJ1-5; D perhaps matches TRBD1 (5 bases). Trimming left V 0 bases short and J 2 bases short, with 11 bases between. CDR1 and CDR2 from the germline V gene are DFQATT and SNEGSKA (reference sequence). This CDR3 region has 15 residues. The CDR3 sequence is CSARERTGGNQPQHF. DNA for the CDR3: TGCAGTGCTAGAGAGCGGACGGGGGGCAATCAGCCCCAGCATTTT.

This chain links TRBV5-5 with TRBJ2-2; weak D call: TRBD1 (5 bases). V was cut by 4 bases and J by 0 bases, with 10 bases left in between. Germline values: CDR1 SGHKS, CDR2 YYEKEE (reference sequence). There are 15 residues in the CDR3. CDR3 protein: CASSNQGANTGELFF. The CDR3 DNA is TGTGCCAGCAGCAACCAGGGCGCGAACACCGGGGAGCTGTTTTTT.

In nucleotides, the CDR3 is TGCAGTGCTAGAGATGCAGCGGGAGGGTACGAGCAGTACTTC. It translates to CSARDAAGGYEQYF. The V gene is TRBV20-1, the J gene TRBJ2-7; the match to TRBD2 covers 10 bases. There are 14 residues in the CDR3. V was clipped by 0 bases and J by 4 bases; unmatched bases: 3. Germline assignment: CDR1 DFQATT and CDR2 SNEGSKA (reference sequence).

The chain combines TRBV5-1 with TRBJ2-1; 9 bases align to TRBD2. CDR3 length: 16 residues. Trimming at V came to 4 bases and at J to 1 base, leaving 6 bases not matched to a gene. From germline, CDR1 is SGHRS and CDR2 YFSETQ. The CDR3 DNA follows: TGCGCCAGCAGCCCTAGCGGGACTATGTCCTACAATGAGCAGTTCTTC. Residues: CASSPSGTMSYNEQFF.

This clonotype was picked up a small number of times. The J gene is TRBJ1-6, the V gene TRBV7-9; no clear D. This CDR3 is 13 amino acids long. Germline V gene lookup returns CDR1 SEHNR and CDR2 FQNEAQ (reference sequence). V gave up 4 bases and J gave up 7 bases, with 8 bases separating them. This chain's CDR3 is CASSSLGNSPLHF. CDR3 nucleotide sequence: TGTGCCAGCAGCTCCCTCGGAAATTCACCCCTCCACTTT.

The CDR3 sequence is CSRKGGTEAFF. In DNA form, the CDR3 reads TGCAGTCGAAAGGGGGGAACTGAAGCTTTCTTT. The rearrangement links TRBV20-1 to TRBJ1-1; tentatively, D is TRBD1 (6 bases). The CDR3 is made up of 11 amino acids. Trimming cost V 8 bases and J 5 bases, with 12 bases left between them. Per the germline V gene, CDR1 is DFQATT and CDR2 is SNEGSKA (reference sequence).

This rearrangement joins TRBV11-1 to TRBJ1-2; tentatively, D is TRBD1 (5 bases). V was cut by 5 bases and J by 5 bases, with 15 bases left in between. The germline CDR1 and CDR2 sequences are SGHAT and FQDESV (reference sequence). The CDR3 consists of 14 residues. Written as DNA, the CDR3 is TGTGCCAGCAGCACGGGGGGAGTTACATATGGCTACACCTTC. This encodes CASSTGGVTYGYTF.

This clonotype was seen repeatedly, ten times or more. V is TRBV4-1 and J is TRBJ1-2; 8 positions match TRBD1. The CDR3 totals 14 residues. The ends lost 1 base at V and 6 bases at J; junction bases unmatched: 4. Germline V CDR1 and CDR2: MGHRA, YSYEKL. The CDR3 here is CASSQGSTGDGYTF. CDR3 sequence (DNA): TGCGCCAGCAGCCAAGGATCGACAGGGGATGGCTACACCTTC.

The CDR3 bases are TGTGCCAGCAGCCCCGGACAGAGGGGGAAAGCTTTCTTT. Protein product: CASSPGQRGKAFF. The gene calls are TRBV12-3 or TRBV12-4 and TRBJ1-1; perhaps TRBD1 as D (6 bases). V was shortened by 6 bases and J by 9 bases, with 17 bases between the two germline ends. The CDR3 length is 13 residues.

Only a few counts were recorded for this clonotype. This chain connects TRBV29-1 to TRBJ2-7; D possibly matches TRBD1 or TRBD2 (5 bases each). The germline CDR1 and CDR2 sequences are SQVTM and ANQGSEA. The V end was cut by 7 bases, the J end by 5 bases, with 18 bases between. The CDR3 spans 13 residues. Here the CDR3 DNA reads TGCAGCGCCATAACCGGGACGGAAAACGAGCAGTACTTC. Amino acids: CSAITGTENEQYF.

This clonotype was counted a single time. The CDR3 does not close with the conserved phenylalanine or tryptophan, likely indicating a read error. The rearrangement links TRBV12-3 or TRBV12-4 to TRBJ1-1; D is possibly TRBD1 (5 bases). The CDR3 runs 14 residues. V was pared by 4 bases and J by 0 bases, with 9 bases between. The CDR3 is CASSSQAMNTEAFS. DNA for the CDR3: TGTGCCAGCAGTTCACAGGCAATGAACACTGAAGCTTTCTCT.

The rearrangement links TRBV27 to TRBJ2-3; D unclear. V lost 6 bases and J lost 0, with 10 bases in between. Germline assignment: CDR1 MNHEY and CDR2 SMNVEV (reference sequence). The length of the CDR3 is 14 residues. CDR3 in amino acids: CASSPHHSTDTQYF. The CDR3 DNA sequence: TGTGCCAGCAGCCCCCACCACAGCACAGATACGCAGTATTTT.

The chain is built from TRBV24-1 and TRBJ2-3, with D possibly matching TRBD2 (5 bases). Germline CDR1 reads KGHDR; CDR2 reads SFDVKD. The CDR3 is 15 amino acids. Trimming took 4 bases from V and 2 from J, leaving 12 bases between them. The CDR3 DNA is TGTGCCACCAGTGAAGAGCGGTCCATCACAGATACGCAGTATTTT. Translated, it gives CATSEERSITDTQYF.

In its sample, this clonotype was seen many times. The CDR3: CAWSVYSEQYF. The CDR3 bases are TGTGCCTGGAGTGTATATTCCGAGCAGTACTTC. This sequence joins TRBV30 and TRBJ2-7; no reliable D call. Trimming removed 0 bases at V and 6 bases at J, with 6 bases between. CDR1 is GTSNPN, CDR2 SVGIG, per germline (reference sequence). The CDR3 runs 11 residues.

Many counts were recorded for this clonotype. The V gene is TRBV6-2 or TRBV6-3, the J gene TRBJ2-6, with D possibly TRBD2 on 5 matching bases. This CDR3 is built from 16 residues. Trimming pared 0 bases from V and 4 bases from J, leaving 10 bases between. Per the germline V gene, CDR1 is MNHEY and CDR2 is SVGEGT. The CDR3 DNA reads TGTGCCAGCAGTTACTCGTTGAGGGCAGGGGCCAACGTCCTGACTTTC. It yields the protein CASSYSLRAGANVLTF.

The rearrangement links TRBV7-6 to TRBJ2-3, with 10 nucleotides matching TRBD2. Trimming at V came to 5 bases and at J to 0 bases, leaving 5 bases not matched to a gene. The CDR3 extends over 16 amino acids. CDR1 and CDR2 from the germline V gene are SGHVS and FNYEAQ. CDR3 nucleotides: TGTGCCAGCAGCACTCTAGCGGGGGCTAGCACAGATACGCAGTATTTT. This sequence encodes CASSTLAGASTDTQYF.

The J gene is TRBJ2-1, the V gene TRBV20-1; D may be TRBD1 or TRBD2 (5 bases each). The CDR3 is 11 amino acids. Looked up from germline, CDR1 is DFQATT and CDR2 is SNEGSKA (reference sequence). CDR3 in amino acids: CSGTDFDEQFF. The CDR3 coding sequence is TGCAGCGGGACGGACTTCGATGAGCAGTTCTTC.

CDR3 amino acids: CATSDFEGGEQFF. CDR3 sequence (DNA): TGTGCCACCAGTGATTTTGAGGGTGGTGAGCAGTTCTTC. The chain combines TRBV24-1 with TRBJ2-1; a weak D match, TRBD2 (5 bases). This CDR3 has 13 residues. Germline assignment: CDR1 KGHDR and CDR2 SFDVKD. Trimming left V 1 base short and J 9 bases short, with 9 bases between.

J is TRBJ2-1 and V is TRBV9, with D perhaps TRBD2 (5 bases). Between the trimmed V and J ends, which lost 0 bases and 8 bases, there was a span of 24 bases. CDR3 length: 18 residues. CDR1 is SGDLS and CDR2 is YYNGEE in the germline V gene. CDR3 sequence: CASSVGPTSAAVWYEQFF. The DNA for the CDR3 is TGTGCCAGCAGCGTAGGACCTACGTCAGCGGCCGTTTGGTATGAGCAGTTCTTC.

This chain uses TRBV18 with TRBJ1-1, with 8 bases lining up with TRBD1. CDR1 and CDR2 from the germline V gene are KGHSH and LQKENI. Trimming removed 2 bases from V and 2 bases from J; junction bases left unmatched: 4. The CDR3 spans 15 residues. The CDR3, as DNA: TGTGCCAGCTCACCAGGGACAGGCGGAAACACTGAAGCTTTCTTT. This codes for CASSPGTGGNTEAFF.

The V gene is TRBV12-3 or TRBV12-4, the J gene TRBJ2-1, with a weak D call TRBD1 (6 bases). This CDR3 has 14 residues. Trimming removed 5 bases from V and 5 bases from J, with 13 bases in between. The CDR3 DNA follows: TGTGCCAGCAGTCTACAGGGTTCGGACAATGAGCAGTTCTTC. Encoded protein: CASSLQGSDNEQFF.

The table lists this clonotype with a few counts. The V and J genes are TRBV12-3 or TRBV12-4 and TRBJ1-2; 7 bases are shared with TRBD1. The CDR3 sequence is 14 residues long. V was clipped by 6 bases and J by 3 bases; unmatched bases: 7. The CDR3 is CASSLQGSDYGYTF. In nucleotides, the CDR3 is TGTGCCAGCAGCCTACAGGGGTCGGACTATGGCTACACCTTC.